Presented here are 30 T cell receptor beta chains from one specimen sequenced in a study of T cell responses to AZD1222 COVID-19 vaccine. Sequencing used immunoSEQ multiplex PCR; TCRdb keeps in-frame clones, though not all of them. The sample comprises about 140,000 clones, roughly 90% of which are singletons, and 1.5% to 2% rests with the top ten. The specimen comprised peripheral blood, sampled on day 0 of AZD1222 vaccination. Every receptor here comes from an adult in good health.

The rearrangement joins TRBV21-1 to TRBJ1-5. TRBV21-1 is shown as a pseudogene. The CDR3 is made up of 18 amino acids. The DNA of the CDR3 is TGTGCCAGCAGCAGCGAACTGGGGGAGCATTATAGCAATCAGCCCCAGCATTTT. Translating it yields CASSSELGEHYSNQPQHF.

This chain links TRBV5-1 with TRBJ1-1; no clear D. Per germline, CDR1 SGHRS and CDR2 YFSETQ. CDR3 length: 13 residues. V lost 7 bases and J lost 6, with 16 bases in between. The CDR3, as DNA: TGCGCCAGCTCCAAGTCGGACGGCGCTGAAGCTTTCTTT. It yields the protein CASSKSDGAEAFF.

CDR3 in DNA: TGTGCCAGCAGCCCCGGGACGTCATTTAATGAAAAACTGTTTTTT. Its protein product is CASSPGTSFNEKLFF. V and J are TRBV28 and TRBJ1-4, with D maybe TRBD1 (5 bases). Trimming removed 6 bases from V and 4 bases from J, with 15 bases in between. The V gene's germline CDR1 is MDHEN and CDR2 SYDVKM. This CDR3 spans 15 amino acids.

The chain is built from TRBV7-9 and TRBJ1-2; TRBD1 aligns across 7 bases. Germline CDR1 is SEHNR and CDR2 is FQNEAQ (reference sequence). V shed 8 bases and J 6 bases; nucleotides not matched to a gene: 12. CDR3 size: 14 residues. CDR3 protein: CASRTGDLSNGYTF. CDR3 nucleotide sequence: TGTGCCAGCCGTACAGGGGATCTTTCGAATGGCTACACCTTC.

V gene TRBV9 combines with J gene TRBJ1-2; weak D call: TRBD1 (5 bases). Deletions cut 4 bases from V and 8 bases from J, with 18 bases between. Germline V gives CDR1 SGDLS, CDR2 YYNGEE. CDR3 length: 14 amino acids. In DNA, the CDR3 is TGTGCCAGCAGCCCTAGTGGTTTTAGGGGCGGCTACACCTTC. It encodes CASSPSGFRGGYTF.

The chain is built from TRBV3-1 (or the pseudogene TRBV3-2) and TRBJ1-6, with D possibly TRBD1 on 6 matching bases. The CDR3 length is 16 residues. The germline gives CDR1 LGHDT, CDR2 YNNKEL (reference sequence). V was trimmed by 1 base and J by 7 bases, leaving 14 bases between them. The CDR3: CASSQVPGVVNSPLHF. As DNA, the CDR3 is TGTGCCAGCAGCCAAGTACCAGGGGTAGTGAATTCACCCCTCCACTTT.

The J gene is TRBJ2-2, the V gene TRBV7-2, with D maybe TRBD2 (6 bases). This CDR3 is 17 amino acids long. Between the trimmed V and J ends, which lost 4 bases and 1 base, there was a span of 16 bases. The V gene's germline CDR1 is SGHTA and CDR2 FQGNSA. The CDR3 DNA sequence: TGTGCCAGCAGCTCCCTCGTTGTTAGCGGGAACACCGGGGAGCTGTTTTTT. Protein product: CASSSLVVSGNTGELFF. The full variable domain, completed using reference TRBV7-2 and TRBJ2-2, is GAGVSQSPSNKVTEKGKDVELRCDPISGHTALYWYRQSLGQGLEFLIYFQGNSAPDKSGLPSDRFSAERTGGSVSTLTIQRTQQEDSAVYLCASSSLVVSGNTGELFFGEGSRLTVL.

This rearrangement joins TRBV4-1 to TRBJ1-1, with D perhaps matching TRBD1 (6 bases). CDR3 size: 18 residues. Germline loops: CDR1 MGHRA, CDR2 YSYEKL. V dropped 3 bases and J dropped 0 bases, with 20 bases sitting between them. The CDR3 nucleotides read TGCGCCAGCAGCCACCGAAAGAGGGGGGAGGGGCTGAACACTGAAGCTTTCTTT. As protein: CASSHRKRGEGLNTEAFF.

This chain joins TRBV10-2 and TRBJ2-5; D gene uncertain. This CDR3 contains 12 residues. Trimming removed 4 bases from V and 4 bases from J, with 7 bases in between. CDR1 and CDR2 (germline): WSHSY, SAAADI. CDR3 sequence reads: CASSASGETQYF. In nucleotides, the CDR3 is TGCGCCAGCAGTGCCTCGGGAGAGACCCAGTACTTC.

The rearrangement links TRBV28 to TRBJ1-1, with D perhaps TRBD1 (5 bases). CDR3 size: 13 residues. V dropped 7 bases and J dropped 7 bases, with 16 bases sitting between them. Germline V gene data show CDR1 as MDHEN and CDR2 as SYDVKM. CDR3 region: CASIPGWGVEAFF. Written as DNA, the CDR3 is TGTGCCAGCATCCCAGGTTGGGGCGTTGAAGCTTTCTTT.

The chain is built from TRBV11-3 and TRBJ2-3; 8 bases fit TRBD2. The CDR3 totals 15 residues. Trimming took 1 base from V and 6 from J; bases not matched to a gene: 6. The V gene's germline CDR1 is SGHNT and CDR2 YENEEA. CDR3 bases: TGTGCCAGCAGCTTAGCCGTCGGGGGGGTTGATACGCAGTATTTT. It translates to CASSLAVGGVDTQYF.

The CDR3 region is CASSQGKTSGAREQFF. The DNA of the CDR3 is TGTGCCAGCAGCCAGGGTAAGACTAGCGGGGCACGAGAACAGTTCTTC. V gene TRBV4-2 combines with J gene TRBJ2-1; the match to TRBD2 covers 11 bases. CDR1 is LGHNA and CDR2 is YNFKEQ in the germline V gene. CDR3 size: 16 residues. V lost 3 bases and J lost 13; bases outside the gene matches: 14.

The V call is TRBV18, the J call TRBJ1-2; D uncertain. V gave up 3 bases and J gave up 4 bases, with 27 bases separating them. The CDR3 loop spans 19 amino acids. Germline V gives CDR1 KGHSH, CDR2 LQKENI. CDR3 in amino acids: CASSPALAARAGSGYGYTF. The CDR3 nucleotides read TGTGCCAGCTCACCGGCCTTGGCGGCCCGGGCAGGATCAGGCTATGGCTACACCTTC.

J is TRBJ1-6 and V is TRBV4-1; possibly TRBD1 for D (5 bases). Trimming removed 3 bases from V and 7 bases from J, with 13 bases in between. The V gene's germline CDR1 is MGHRA and CDR2 YSYEKL. The CDR3 length is 15 residues. CDR3 nucleotides: TGCGCCAGCAGCCAGACCGGGACTGCGAATTCACCCCTCCACTTT. Its protein is CASSQTGTANSPLHF.

The V and J genes are TRBV28 and TRBJ1-2, with 7 nucleotides matching TRBD1. Germline V gives CDR1 MDHEN, CDR2 SYDVKM. The J segment lost 7 bases and the V segment lost 3 bases, leaving 8 bases of the junction unmatched. The CDR3 has 14 residues. This CDR3 is CASSLEAGGSGYTF. In DNA, the CDR3 is TGTGCCAGCAGTTTGGAGGCAGGGGGAAGTGGCTACACCTTC.

The J gene is TRBJ1-2, the V gene TRBV6-5; maybe TRBD1 (5 bases). Trimming removed 4 bases from V and 0 bases from J, with 9 bases in between. Germline V gives CDR1 MNHEY, CDR2 SVGAGI. The CDR3 contains 14 residues. The CDR3 loop reads CASSSGDANYGYTF. The CDR3 DNA reads TGTGCCAGCAGTTCCGGGGACGCTAACTATGGCTACACCTTC.

V usage is TRBV3-1 (or the pseudogene TRBV3-2) and J usage is TRBJ2-1; D gene ambiguous. The CDR3 spans 15 residues. Deletions cut 1 base from V and 6 bases from J, with 13 bases between. Germline assignment: CDR1 LGHDT and CDR2 YNNKEL (reference sequence). CDR3 loop: CASSQGVSRSNEQFF. CDR3 nucleotide sequence: TGTGCCAGCAGCCAAGGTGTATCTAGGAGCAATGAGCAGTTCTTC.

Details on this clone: Compared with germline, one end of the junction differs, possibly owing to a read error. This chain connects TRBV28 to TRBJ1-4; D call uncertain. Germline-derived CDR1 and CDR2 are MDHEN and SYDVKM. This CDR3 has 11 residues. In nucleotides, the CDR3 is TGTGCCAGCAGTTCCCCTGGGTCAGCGGGTTTT. It yields the protein CASSSPGSAGF.

The chain links TRBV2 to TRBJ2-5; 15 bases map to TRBD2. There are 18 residues in the CDR3. Germline lookup yields CDR1 SNHLY and CDR2 FYNNEI. Losses at the gene ends were 7 bases for V and 2 bases for J; bases not matched to a gene: 11. CDR3 residues: CASTPRGLAGGKQETQYF. The CDR3 region has the DNA TGTGCCAGCACCCCCCGGGGACTAGCGGGGGGCAAACAAGAGACCCAGTACTTC.

The V call is TRBV12-2, the J call TRBJ1-1. TRBV12-2 counts as a pseudogene. There are 15 residues in the CDR3. DNA for the CDR3: TGTGCAAGTCGCTCAAAGTCCCCCCCGAACACTGAAGCTTTCTTT. Its protein product is CASRSKSPPNTEAFF.

The chain uses TRBV9 and TRBJ1-2; no reliable D call. The germline V gene has CDR1 SGDLS and CDR2 YYNGEE. With 3 bases removed from V and 7 bases from J, the gap between germline ends came to 16 bases. CDR3 length equals 14 residues. The CDR3 DNA reads TGTGCCAGCAGCGCCCCCCCGGGGAAGGCTGGCTACACCTTC. Protein product: CASSAPPGKAGYTF.

This clone was seen only once. This rearrangement joins TRBV5-6 to TRBJ1-2; 11 bases align to TRBD1. The length of the CDR3 is 14 residues. The junction had 14 bases not matched to a gene; V was cut back by 5 bases and J by 14 bases. The germline V gene has CDR1 SGHDT and CDR2 YYEEEE. The CDR3 sequence: CASSAGTGGGSVTF. For the CDR3, the DNA is TGTGCCAGCAGTGCAGGGACAGGGGGTGGTTCTGTGACCTTC.

The chain recombines TRBV4-1 with TRBJ1-1; D possibly corresponds to TRBD1 (6 bases). The ends were cut back, 8 bases at V and 6 bases at J, with 22 bases in the middle. This CDR3 has 15 amino acids. In germline, CDR1 is MGHRA, CDR2 YSYEKL. The CDR3: CASLSRGRGSPEAFF. CDR3 in DNA: TGCGCCAGCCTCTCAAGAGGCAGGGGATCCCCTGAAGCTTTCTTT.

The chain combines TRBV19 with TRBJ1-5; TRBD1 is a possible D gene (6 bases). Germline V gene lookup returns CDR1 LNHDA and CDR2 SQIVND (reference sequence). The length of the CDR3 is 14 residues. The ends were cut back, 5 bases at V and 6 bases at J, with 14 bases in the middle. The CDR3 spells CASSWTERSQPQHF. CDR3 DNA sequence: TGTGCCAGTAGTTGGACAGAGAGGTCTCAGCCCCAGCATTTT.

The CDR3 coding sequence is TGTGCCATCTGTGGGGAGTCGGATATAGGTTCACCCCTCCACTTT. Protein product: CAICGESDIGSPLHF. The chain uses TRBV10-3 and TRBJ1-6; D remains ambiguous. V dropped 8 bases and J dropped 9 bases, with 20 bases sitting between them. This CDR3 has 15 amino acids. Germline V gene lookup returns CDR1 ENHRY and CDR2 SYGVKD.

The V gene is TRBV6-2 or TRBV6-3, the J gene TRBJ2-4; the match to TRBD2 covers 7 bases. There are 16 residues in the CDR3. The V and J ends lost 6 bases and 0 bases, in that order; junction bases with no gene match: 8. Germline loops: CDR1 MNHEY, CDR2 SVGEGT. The CDR3 here is CASSPRGDVAKNIQYF. The CDR3 DNA reads TGTGCCAGCAGCCCTCGGGGGGACGTAGCCAAAAACATTCAGTACTTC.

The rearrangement joins TRBV7-9 to TRBJ2-1, with unresolved D. Germline CDR1 reads SEHNR; CDR2 reads FQNEAQ (reference sequence). V shed 6 bases and J shed 0 bases, with 12 bases lying between them. This CDR3 has 15 residues. CDR3 region: CASSLDRSSYNEQFF. DNA of the CDR3: TGTGCCAGCAGTCTCGACCGTAGCTCCTACAATGAGCAGTTCTTC.

The CDR3 DNA reads TGCGCCAGCAGCCACCCGGCGCAAGGGACTAGCACAGATACGCAGTATTTT. Translation: CASSHPAQGTSTDTQYF. The J gene is TRBJ2-3, the V gene TRBV4-1, with D perhaps matching TRBD2 (6 bases). This CDR3 has 17 amino acids. Germline CDR1 is MGHRA and CDR2 is YSYEKL. Trimming shortened V by 3 bases and J by 0 bases, and 16 bases separated the two germline ends.

This chain's CDR3 is CASSETSGEQFF. The CDR3 DNA is TGTGCCAGCAGCGAGACTAGCGGAGAGCAGTTCTTC. The V and J genes are TRBV7-9 and TRBJ2-1; 9 positions match TRBD2. Trimming removed 5 bases from V and 10 bases from J; junction bases left unmatched: 3. Looked up from germline, CDR1 is SEHNR and CDR2 is FQNEAQ (reference sequence). This CDR3 spans 12 amino acids.

In DNA form, the CDR3 reads TGTGCTAGTGGTTTGGAACTAGCGGGGGGGGAGACCCAGTACTTC. Protein: CASGLELAGGETQYF. The chain links TRBV12-5 to TRBJ2-5, with 13 bases lining up with TRBD2. Germline CDR1 reads LGHNT; CDR2 reads FRNRAP. The CDR3 consists of 15 residues. V was clipped by 1 base and J by 5 bases; unmatched bases: 1. The full variable domain, rest sourced from reference TRBV12-5 and TRBJ2-5, is DARVTQTPRHKVTEMGQEVTMRCQPILGHNTVFWYRQTMMQGLELLAYFRNRAPLDDSGMPKDRFSAEMPDATLATLKIQPSEPRDSAVYFCASGLELAGGETQYFGPGTRLLVL.